These 27 T cell receptor beta chains were all obtained from the same sample, sequenced in a study of human T cells and chemical hapten exposure. Regarding time point: pre-sensitization, week 0. Stated treatment: therapeutic diphenylcyclopropenone sensitization with weekly scalp DPC. TCRdb re-derived calls from the RACE reads in MiXCR, one entry per CDR3 protein. Of under 110,000 distinct CDR3 sequences listed, approximately 12% are singletons. This sample comprised whole blood, obtained in connection with sensitization to the hapten diphenylcyclopropenone (DPC). The receptors stem from a woman between 45 and 60 years old with alopecia areata. Some clones in this sample may be carry-over from other donors' samples.

This chain connects TRBV13 to TRBJ1-3; D unclear. Germline loops: CDR1 PRHDT, CDR2 FYEKMQ (reference sequence). The V gene lost 4 bases and the J gene lost 0 bases, with 10 bases spanning the gap. The CDR3 length is 15 residues. Written as DNA, the CDR3 is TGTGCCAGCAGCTCGGACGCCATCTCTGGAAACACCATATATTTT. Protein sequence: CASSSDAISGNTIYF.

This clonotype was found many times. The chain couples TRBV3-1 to TRBJ2-1; 7 bases fit TRBD2. The CDR3 covers 17 residues. V lost 1 base and J lost 6; bases outside the gene matches: 12. Germline values: CDR1 LGHDT, CDR2 YNNKEL (reference sequence). CDR3 loop: CASSQVSGTPIVNEQFF. CDR3 nucleotide sequence: TGTGCCAGCAGCCAAGTCAGCGGGACTCCAATCGTCAATGAGCAGTTCTTC.

The V and J genes are TRBV11-2 and TRBJ2-1, with D unresolved. Trimming took off 5 bases at V and 6 bases at J, with 14 bases between the two ends. Germline CDR1 reads SGHAT; CDR2 reads FQNNGV. The CDR3 length is 14 residues. DNA of the CDR3: TGTGCCAGCAGCCCTCAGATCGGAAGCAATGAGCAGTTCTTC. It is translated as CASSPQIGSNEQFF.

CDR3 in DNA: TGTGCCAGCAGTTTCTCCAGGGATAGGAGTCAGCCCCAGCATTTT. Translating gives CASSFSRDRSQPQHF. The V call is TRBV28, the J call TRBJ1-5; tentative D call: TRBD1 (5 bases). From germline, CDR1 is MDHEN and CDR2 SYDVKM. The CDR3 is made up of 15 amino acids. V was clipped by 3 bases and J by 6 bases, with 15 bases between them.

This clonotype was observed a few times. This chain links TRBV11-1 with TRBJ2-2; 8 bases are a match to TRBD1. The CDR3 spans 14 residues. The germline CDR1 and CDR2 sequences are SGHAT and FQDESV (reference sequence). Losses at the gene ends were 6 bases for V and 4 bases for J; bases not matched to a gene: 4. CDR3 sequence reads: CASRQGASTGELFF. In DNA, the CDR3 is TGTGCCAGCAGGCAGGGGGCGTCCACCGGGGAGCTGTTTTTT.

This clonotype occurred many times. The CDR3 here is CASSPRGGSDTIYF. The CDR3, as DNA: TGTGCCAGCAGCCCCAGGGGCGGTTCGGACACCATATATTTT. V is TRBV6-6 and J is TRBJ1-3, with D perhaps matching TRBD1 (6 bases). The CDR3 extends over 14 amino acids. From germline, CDR1 is MNHNY and CDR2 SVGAGI (reference sequence). Trimming pared 6 bases from V and 8 bases from J, leaving 17 bases between.

This clonotype turned up a few times. One end of the junction does not line up with germline, which may come from a read error. The chain combines TRBV2 with TRBJ1-1, with D unresolved. Germline CDR1 reads SNHLY; CDR2 reads FYNNEI. The CDR3 contains 11 residues. In DNA form, the CDR3 reads TGTGCCAGCAGTGAAGCGCTCCGGGTTGTCTTT. Its protein is CASSEALRVVF.

This clonotype showed up just a few times. The chain uses TRBV11-2 and TRBJ2-7; a possible D gene is TRBD1 (5 bases). Per the germline V gene, CDR1 is SGHAT and CDR2 is FQNNGV. The V end lost 4 bases, the J end lost 12 bases, and 16 bases lay between the germline ends. The CDR3 spans 12 residues. This chain's CDR3 is CASSSSGLGRYF. Here the CDR3 DNA reads TGTGCCAGCAGCTCGTCAGGGTTAGGGCGGTACTTC.

This clonotype was recorded a few times. This chain connects TRBV10-2 to TRBJ2-3; 7 bases fit TRBD1. In germline, CDR1 is WSHSY, CDR2 SAAADI. The CDR3 runs to 16 residues. Germline trimming cut 8 bases from V and 6 bases from J; bases unmatched to any gene: 17. The CDR3 region has the DNA TGCGCCAGCCGAACAGGGACACAGGGGTCCGGGGATACGCAGTATTTT. Its translation: CASRTGTQGSGDTQYF.

This clonotype has more than one count but fewer than ten. The rearrangement joins TRBV7-2 to TRBJ2-5, with D possibly being TRBD2 (5 bases). The CDR3 extends over 14 amino acids. Germline assignment: CDR1 SGHTA and CDR2 FQGNSA. Trimming shortened V by 5 bases and J by 7 bases, and 17 bases separated the two germline ends. CDR3 residues: CASSPQSGGGTQYF. In DNA, the CDR3 is TGTGCCAGCAGCCCTCAAAGCGGAGGAGGGACCCAGTACTTC.

This clonotype was counted ten times or more. The J gene is TRBJ2-3, the V gene TRBV20-1, with D tentatively TRBD2 (5 bases). CDR3 length equals 14 residues. The germline CDR1 and CDR2 sequences are DFQATT and SNEGSKA (reference sequence). Trimming cost V 0 bases and J 0 bases, with 7 bases left between them. Here the CDR3 reads CSARDTGSTDTQYF. CDR3 nucleotides: TGCAGTGCTAGAGACACGGGGAGCACAGATACGCAGTATTTT.

This clonotype occurred a few times. V usage is TRBV10-3 and J usage is TRBJ1-1; the D is unclear. The CDR3 covers 13 residues. V lost 4 bases to trimming and J lost 4 bases, with 10 bases between them. CDR1 is ENHRY and CDR2 is SYGVKD in the germline V gene. CDR3 region: CAISGVVGTEAFF. CDR3 sequence (DNA): TGTGCCATCAGTGGGGTCGTAGGCACTGAAGCTTTCTTT.

The rearrangement links TRBV29-1 to TRBJ2-7; 10 nucleotides line up with TRBD1. The V and J ends lost 5 bases and 7 bases, in that order; junction bases with no gene match: 8. Germline V gene sequence: CDR1 SQVTM, CDR2 ANQGSEA. CDR3 length equals 13 residues. CDR3 in DNA: TGCAGCGTTCGGGGACAGGGGTCGGGTGAGCAGTACTTC. Its translation: CSVRGQGSGEQYF.

This clonotype was detected many times. The rearrangement uses TRBV4-2 and TRBJ1-3; TRBD1 is a possible D gene (5 bases). The germline gives CDR1 LGHNA, CDR2 YNFKEQ. V lost 5 bases, J lost 0 bases, and 11 bases lay in between. The length of the CDR3 is 15 residues. In DNA form, the CDR3 reads TGTGCCAGCAGCTGGACACTTAACTCTGGAAACACCATATATTTT. Its protein is CASSWTLNSGNTIYF.

This clonotype was observed a handful of times. The J gene is TRBJ2-7, the V gene TRBV6-5, with a weak D call TRBD2 (6 bases). The V and J ends lost 8 bases and 11 bases respectively, with 22 bases between them. Germline V gene sequence: CDR1 MNHEY, CDR2 SVGAGI. The CDR3 has 13 amino acids. The CDR3 DNA reads TGTGCCAGCCGAGGTGGGGGGACCGTCTTAGAGTACTTC. Translating it yields CASRGGGTVLEYF.

The sample holds many counts of this clonotype. This chain connects TRBV7-8 to TRBJ2-4; no reliable D call. The CDR3 runs 14 residues. The germline gives CDR1 SGHVS, CDR2 FQNEAQ. V was trimmed by 2 bases and J by 0 bases, leaving 5 bases between them. Written as DNA, the CDR3 is TGTGCCAGCAGCTTAAGTATAGCCAAAAACATTCAGTACTTC. Encoded protein: CASSLSIAKNIQYF.

The chain is built from TRBV11-2 and TRBJ2-7; TRBD2 matches at 7 bases. The trim removed 4 bases at V and 5 bases at J, leaving 5 bases unmatched. The CDR3 covers 13 residues. Germline-derived CDR1 and CDR2 are SGHAT and FQNNGV. The DNA for the CDR3 is TGTGCCAGCAGCTCGCAGGGAGGGAACGAGCAGTACTTC. Translating it yields CASSSQGGNEQYF.

This clonotype was seen only a few times. V is TRBV28 and J is TRBJ2-7, with D possibly matching TRBD1 (8 bases). This CDR3 is 14 amino acids long. The V end was cut by 4 bases, the J end by 3 bases, with 13 bases between. Germline CDR1 and CDR2: MDHEN and SYDVKM. DNA of the CDR3: TGTGCCAGCAGTTCAACAGGGGGGGACTACGAGCAGTACTTC. Its translation: CASSSTGGDYEQYF.

This clonotype was seen a handful of times. This sequence joins TRBV4-1 and TRBJ2-1, with 8 bases identical to TRBD2. Germline CDR1 and CDR2: MGHRA and YSYEKL. The CDR3 has 16 residues. The V gene end was trimmed by 3 bases and the J gene end by 0 bases; junction bases not matched to a gene: 4. The CDR3 coding sequence is TGCGCCAGCAGCCACTTAGCGGGGCTCTCCTACAATGAGCAGTTCTTC. This codes for CASSHLAGLSYNEQFF.

There are a few counts of this clonotype. The V call is TRBV6-5, the J call TRBJ1-6; D remains ambiguous. Germline V gene lookup returns CDR1 MNHEY and CDR2 SVGAGI. The CDR3 has 15 amino acids. V dropped 0 bases and J dropped 13 bases, with 16 bases sitting between them. The CDR3 nucleotides are TGTGCCAGCAGTTACTCGGGAGTCGAAGGTTACCCCCTCCACTTT. Amino acid sequence: CASSYSGVEGYPLHF.

This clonotype has a count of ten or more. The V gene is TRBV10-3, the J gene TRBJ2-7; a weak D match, TRBD1 (5 bases). The germline gives CDR1 ENHRY, CDR2 SYGVKD. Trimming cost V 10 bases and J 0 bases, with 13 bases left between them. The CDR3 loop spans 13 amino acids. The CDR3 loop is CATVDRDSYEQYF. DNA for the CDR3: TGTGCCACCGTTGACAGAGACTCCTACGAGCAGTACTTC.

The genes are TRBV5-6 and TRBJ1-6, with D maybe TRBD1 (6 bases). The CDR3 covers 16 residues. Germline V gene data show CDR1 as SGHDT and CDR2 as YYEEEE. V was pared by 1 base and J by 4 bases, with 12 bases between. Written as DNA, the CDR3 is TGTGCCAGCAGCTTGTTGGACAGCGATTATAATTCACCCCTCCACTTT. It yields the protein CASSLLDSDYNSPLHF. Variable domain in full (rest from reference TRBV5-6 and TRBJ1-6): DAGVTQSPTHLIKTRGQQVTLRCSPKSGHDTVSWYQQALGQGPQFIFQYYEEEERQRGNFPDRFSGHQFPNYSSELNVNALLLGDSALYLCASSLLDSDYNSPLHFGNGTRLTVT.

This clonotype was observed a handful of times. V usage is TRBV7-9 and J usage is TRBJ1-1, with 7 positions matching TRBD1. The CDR3 extends over 14 amino acids. Germline loops: CDR1 SEHNR, CDR2 FQNEAQ (reference sequence). Losses at the gene ends were 3 bases for V and 4 bases for J; bases not matched to a gene: 5. CDR3: CASSLTGTATEAFF. CDR3 coding DNA: TGTGCCAGCAGCTTGACAGGGACCGCCACTGAAGCTTTCTTT.

This clonotype was counted between two and nine times. The V gene is TRBV6-2 or TRBV6-3, the J gene TRBJ2-5; possible D gene TRBD2, 5 bases. V was trimmed by 2 bases and J by 4 bases, leaving 11 bases between them. The length of the CDR3 is 14 residues. Germline CDR1 is MNHEY and CDR2 is SVGEGT. Written as DNA, the CDR3 is TGTGCCAGCAGTTACGGAGGAAGTTTAGAGACCCAGTACTTC. Protein product: CASSYGGSLETQYF.

This clonotype was seen repeatedly, ten times or more. The chain recombines TRBV29-1 with TRBJ1-1; TRBD1 agrees at 7 bases. The CDR3 runs 13 residues. After removal of 7 bases from V and 1 base from J, the junction contained 6 bases not matched to a gene. Germline V gene data show CDR1 as SQVTM and CDR2 as ANQGSEA. CDR3 amino acids: CSAGTDKNTEAFF. The CDR3 DNA sequence: TGCAGCGCCGGGACAGACAAGAACACTGAAGCTTTCTTT.

This chain uses TRBV4-1 with TRBJ1-2, with a tentative D call TRBD1 (5 bases). CDR1 is MGHRA, CDR2 YSYEKL, per germline. The germline V and J ends were trimmed by 1 base and 4 bases, with 16 bases remaining between them. The CDR3 has 16 residues. The CDR3 here is CASSQGMRGTPYGYTF. The CDR3 coding sequence is TGCGCCAGCAGCCAAGGGATGCGCGGGACTCCCTATGGCTACACCTTC.

This clonotype was picked up a small number of times. J is TRBJ2-1 and V is TRBV10-3, with D unresolved. Germline V gene sequence: CDR1 ENHRY, CDR2 SYGVKD. The CDR3 has 13 residues. V gave up 4 bases and J gave up 4 bases, with 8 bases separating them. This chain's CDR3 is CAISVGQYNEQFF. The CDR3 coding sequence is TGTGCCATCAGTGTTGGGCAATACAATGAGCAGTTCTTC.